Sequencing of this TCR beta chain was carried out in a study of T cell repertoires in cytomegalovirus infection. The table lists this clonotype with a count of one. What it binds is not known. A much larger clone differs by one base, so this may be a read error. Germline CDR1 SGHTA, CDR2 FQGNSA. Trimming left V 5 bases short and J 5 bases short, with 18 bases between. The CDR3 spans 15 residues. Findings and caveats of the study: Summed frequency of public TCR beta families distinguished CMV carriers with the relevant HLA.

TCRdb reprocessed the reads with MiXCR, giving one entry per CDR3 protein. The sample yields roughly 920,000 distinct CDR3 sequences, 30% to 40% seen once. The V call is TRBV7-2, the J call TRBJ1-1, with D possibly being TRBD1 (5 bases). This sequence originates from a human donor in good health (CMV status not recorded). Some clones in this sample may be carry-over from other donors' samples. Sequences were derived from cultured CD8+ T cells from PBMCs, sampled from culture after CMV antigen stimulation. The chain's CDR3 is CASSPFLRGRTEAFF. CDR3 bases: TGTGCCAGCAGCCCCTTTCTAAGGGGAAGGACTGAAGCTTTCTTT. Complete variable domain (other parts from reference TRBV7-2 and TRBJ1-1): GAGVSQSPSNKVTEKGKDVELRCDPISGHTALYWYRQSLGQGLEFLIYFQGNSAPDKSGLPSDRFSAERTGGSVSTLTIQRTQQEDSAVYLCASSPFLRGRTEAFFGQGTRLTVV.